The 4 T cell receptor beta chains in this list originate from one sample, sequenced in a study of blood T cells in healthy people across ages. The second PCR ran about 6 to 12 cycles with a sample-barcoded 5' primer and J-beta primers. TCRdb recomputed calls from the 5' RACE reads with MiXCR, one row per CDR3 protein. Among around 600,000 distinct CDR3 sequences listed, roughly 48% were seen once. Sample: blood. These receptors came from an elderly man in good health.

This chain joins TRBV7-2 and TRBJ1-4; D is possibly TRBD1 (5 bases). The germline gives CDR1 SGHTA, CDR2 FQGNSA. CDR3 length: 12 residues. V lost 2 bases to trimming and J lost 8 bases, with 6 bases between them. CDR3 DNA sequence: TGTGCCAGCAGCTTACAGGGCGAAAAACTGTTTTTT. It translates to CASSLQGEKLFF.

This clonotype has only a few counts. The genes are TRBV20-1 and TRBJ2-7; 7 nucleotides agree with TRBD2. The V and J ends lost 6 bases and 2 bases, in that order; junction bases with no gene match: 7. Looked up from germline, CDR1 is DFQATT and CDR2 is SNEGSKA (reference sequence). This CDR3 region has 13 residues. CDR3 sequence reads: CSAWSSGTYEQYF. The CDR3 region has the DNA TGCAGTGCGTGGTCTAGCGGAACCTACGAGCAGTACTTC.

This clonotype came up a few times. In nucleotides, the CDR3 is TGTGCCAGTAGTATCCGGGACGGGGCGGCCTACGAGCAGTACTTC. Translated, it gives CASSIRDGAAYEQYF. This rearrangement joins TRBV19 to TRBJ2-7; tentatively, D is TRBD1 or TRBD2 (5 bases each). The CDR3 runs to 15 residues. Germline-derived CDR1 and CDR2 are LNHDA and SQIVND (reference sequence). V was clipped by 3 bases and J by 2 bases, with 14 bases between them.

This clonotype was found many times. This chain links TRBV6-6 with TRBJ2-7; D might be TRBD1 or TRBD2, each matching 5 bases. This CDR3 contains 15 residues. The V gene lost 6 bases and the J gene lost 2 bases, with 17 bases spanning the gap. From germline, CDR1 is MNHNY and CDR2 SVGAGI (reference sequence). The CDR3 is CASRARGRDAYEQYF. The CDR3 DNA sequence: TGTGCCAGCAGAGCACGGGGCAGGGATGCCTACGAGCAGTACTTC.